This record concerns one T cell receptor beta chain sequence. The CDR3 is 11 residues long. Germline CDR1 SQVTM, CDR2 ANQGSEA. These data come from a study of CXCR3-negative and CXCR3-positive naive CD8 T cells. A CD45RO-CCR7+CD27+CD95- profile was what naive CD8+ T cells displayed. Preparation of TRB cDNA libraries relied on 5' RACE carrying UMI labels. No DNA is given; TCRdb re-called the 5' RACE reads and lists each CDR3 protein once. This sample contains some 130,000 distinct CDR3 sequences. This chain links TRBV29-1 with TRBJ1-2. This receptor was identified in a human donor in good health. Some clones in this sample may be carry-over from other donors' samples. Sequencing was performed on naive CXCR3- CD8+ T cells from blood. Subset meaning: CD45RO-CCR7+CD27+CD95- naive CD8+ T cells lacking CXCR3 (TNR3-). CDR3 region: CSVGVDYGYTF.